One sample yielded the 24 T cell receptor beta chains listed below, sequenced in a study of T cells in tuberculosis. This sample's time point: new active TB diagnosis, blood taken before or within 7 days of starting treatment. Data came from immunoSEQ multiplex PCR; TCRdb stores just in-frame clones and leaves some out. The sample has 5,000 to 6,500 clones, less than 98% seen once. The source material was PBMCs, sampled at tuberculosis diagnosis. These receptors originate from an adult with tuberculosis.

The chain joins TRBV10-3 to TRBJ2-7; TRBD1 aligns across 7 bases. From germline, CDR1 is ENHRY and CDR2 SYGVKD. There are 13 residues in the CDR3. V gave up 6 bases and J gave up 12 bases; unmatched junction bases: 14. CDR3 nucleotides: TGTGCCATCAGCGACAGGGTTGCTCCCGTCTGGTACTTC. The encoded protein is CAISDRVAPVWYF.

The V call is TRBV11-1, the J call TRBJ2-3; the match to TRBD2 covers 11 bases. CDR1 and CDR2 (germline): SGHAT, FQDESV (reference sequence). Losses at the gene ends were 5 bases for V and 2 bases for J; bases not matched to a gene: 6. This CDR3 spans 16 amino acids. CDR3 residues: CASSRRTSGLTDTQYF. Here the CDR3 DNA reads TGTGCCAGCAGCCGTCGGACTAGCGGGCTCACAGATACGCAGTATTTT.

This chain joins TRBV5-1 and TRBJ2-6, with 10 bases aligning to TRBD2. The CDR3 runs to 23 residues. The germline CDR1 and CDR2 sequences are SGHRS and YFSETQ. V shed 1 base and J 0 bases; nucleotides not matched to a gene: 19. For the CDR3, the DNA is TGCGCCAGCAGCTTGAGACAGGGGTCCCCGGTGAGCGGGAGGGGCTCTGGGGCCAACGTCCTGACTTTC. Protein product: CASSLRQGSPVSGRGSGANVLTF.

This clone showed up just once. This chain joins TRBV6-1 and TRBJ2-1, with 7 bases that match TRBD1. Germline-derived CDR1 and CDR2 are MNHNS and SASEGT. The CDR3 covers 15 residues. J was trimmed by 6 bases and V by 4 bases; bases with no gene match: 9. CDR3 residues: CASSAENRGGNEQFF. The CDR3 nucleotides read TGTGCCAGCAGTGCCGAGAACAGGGGTGGCAATGAGCAGTTCTTC.

J is TRBJ1-2 and V is TRBV2; D remains unclear. Germline V gene lookup returns CDR1 SNHLY and CDR2 FYNNEI. The CDR3 length is 17 residues. V was shortened by 6 bases and J by 4 bases, with 24 bases between the two germline ends. CDR3 in DNA: TGTGCCAGCAGCCCTATACTAACATTAGCCCAAATCTATGGCTACACCTTC. It codes for CASSPILTLAQIYGYTF.

This rearrangement joins TRBV4-2 to TRBJ2-7; 11 positions match TRBD2. J gave up 3 bases and V 0 bases, and 4 bases lay outside the gene matches. There are 16 residues in the CDR3. In germline, CDR1 is LGHNA, CDR2 YNFKEQ. CDR3 nucleotides: TGTGCCAGCAGCCAAGAACTAGCGGGGGCCTTCTACGAGCAGTACTTC. It translates to CASSQELAGAFYEQYF.

This clone was seen a single time. The chain combines TRBV10-3 with TRBJ2-7; D uncertain. The CDR3 has 14 residues. CDR1 and CDR2 (germline): ENHRY, SYGVKD. Trimming took 4 bases from V and 3 from J, leaving 13 bases between them. The CDR3 DNA reads TGTGCCATCAGTGCCGGGTCCCTGGGCTACGAGCAGTACTTC. It is translated as CAISAGSLGYEQYF.

The chain couples TRBV7-6 to TRBJ2-3; no definite D call. The CDR3 consists of 17 residues. The V and J ends lost 3 bases and 0 bases respectively, with 16 bases between them. CDR1 is SGHVS and CDR2 is FNYEAQ in the germline V gene. The CDR3 DNA is TGTGCCAGCAGCTTCGGGTCTTTCGGAGCGAGCACAGATACGCAGTATTTT. It yields the protein CASSFGSFGASTDTQYF.

The rearrangement links TRBV19 to TRBJ2-5; D is possibly TRBD1 (5 bases). Germline V gives CDR1 LNHDA, CDR2 SQIVND (reference sequence). V was shortened by 8 bases and J by 5 bases, with 15 bases between the two germline ends. There are 13 residues in the CDR3. CDR3 residues: CASAPGRAETQYF. For the CDR3, the DNA is TGTGCCAGTGCCCCGGGCAGGGCCGAGACCCAGTACTTC.

The chain is built from TRBV19 and TRBJ2-7; 10 bases are shared with TRBD1. Unmatched junction bases numbered 2, after V lost 4 bases and J lost 2 bases. The CDR3 is made up of 14 amino acids. The germline V gene has CDR1 LNHDA and CDR2 SQIVND (reference sequence). The CDR3 region is CASSTGTGAYEQYF. CDR3 nucleotides: TGTGCCAGTAGTACCGGGACAGGGGCCTACGAGCAGTACTTC.

This chain links TRBV29-1 with TRBJ1-1, with a tentative D call TRBD1 (5 bases). Trimming removed 6 bases from V and 1 base from J, with 6 bases in between. The length of the CDR3 is 11 residues. Germline CDR1 reads SQVTM; CDR2 reads ANQGSEA. In DNA, the CDR3 is TGCAGCGTCGGACAGAACACTGAAGCTTTCTTT. It is translated as CSVGQNTEAFF.

The chain uses TRBV9 and TRBJ1-2; 10 bases match TRBD1. V shed 1 base, J shed 2 bases, and the junction held 2 bases outside the gene matches. This CDR3 is 15 amino acids long. Germline-derived CDR1 and CDR2 are SGDLS and YYNGEE. DNA of the CDR3: TGTGCCAGCAGCGTAAGGGGACAGGGGAACTATGGCTACACCTTC. The encoded protein is CASSVRGQGNYGYTF. Full variable domain (rest looked up from reference TRBV9 and TRBJ1-2): DSGVTQTPKHLITATGQRVTLRCSPRSGDLSVYWYQQSLDQGLQFLIQYYNGEERAKGNILERFSAQQFPDLHSELNLSSLELGDSALYFCASSVRGQGNYGYTFGSGTRLTVV.

A few counts support this clone. The V and J genes are TRBV30 and TRBJ1-1; 8 bases agree with TRBD1. V shed 1 base, J shed 9 bases, and the junction held 10 bases outside the gene matches. Looked up from germline, CDR1 is GTSNPN and CDR2 is SVGIG (reference sequence). CDR3 length: 14 residues. The CDR3 coding sequence is TGTGCCTGGAGTGCTCAGACAGGGGAGGGGAAAGCTTTCTTT. It specifies CAWSAQTGEGKAFF.

The V and J genes are TRBV7-9 and TRBJ2-7; D not resolved. Trimming shortened V by 1 base and J by 9 bases, and 13 bases separated the two germline ends. Germline CDR1 and CDR2: SEHNR and FQNEAQ (reference sequence). This CDR3 spans 13 amino acids. CDR3 DNA sequence: TGTGCCAGCAGCTTAGTCTCGAGCGTTGGGCAGTACTTC. Its translation is CASSLVSSVGQYF.

The chain joins TRBV13 to TRBJ2-4; the match to TRBD2 covers 8 bases. Germline CDR1 is PRHDT and CDR2 is FYEKMQ (reference sequence). This CDR3 comprises 20 residues. Trimming cost V 0 bases and J 0 bases; bases outside gene matches: 13. The CDR3 region is CASSLGRGSGGPLAKNIQYF. CDR3 bases: TGTGCCAGCAGCTTAGGCCGGGGGAGCGGGGGTCCCCTAGCCAAAAACATTCAGTACTTC.

The chain couples TRBV10-1 to TRBJ2-3; 12 bases match TRBD2. This CDR3 comprises 14 residues. J lost 5 bases, V lost 5 bases, and 2 bases had no gene match. Germline CDR1 WNHNN, CDR2 SYGVQD (reference sequence). In DNA, the CDR3 is TGCGCCAGCAGTCCGGGACTAGCGGGAGATACGCAGTATTTT. Its protein product is CASSPGLAGDTQYF.

The V and J genes are TRBV13 and TRBJ2-5; TRBD1 agrees at 7 bases. CDR1 is PRHDT, CDR2 FYEKMQ, per germline (reference sequence). The CDR3 covers 18 residues. J gave up 5 bases and V 5 bases, and 20 bases lay outside the gene matches. The CDR3 sequence: CASSPRWDGQAAGETQYF. Written as DNA, the CDR3 is TGTGCCAGCAGCCCGCGTTGGGACGGACAGGCGGCTGGGGAGACCCAGTACTTC.

The chain is built from TRBV13 and TRBJ1-1; TRBD1 might be the D (6 bases). Germline assignment: CDR1 PRHDT and CDR2 FYEKMQ (reference sequence). The CDR3 sequence is 15 residues long. Trimming pared 1 base from V and 5 bases from J, leaving 14 bases between. The CDR3 bases are TGTGCCAGCAGCTTAGATGGGGGCGCCGGGACTGAAGCTTTCTTT. Translation gives CASSLDGGAGTEAFF. Together with reference TRBV13 and TRBJ1-1, the CDR3 gives the full variable domain: AAGVIQSPRHLIKEKRETATLKCYPIPRHDTVYWYQQGPGQDPQFLISFYEKMQSDKGSIPDRFSAQQFSDYHSELNMSSLELGDSALYFCASSLDGGAGTEAFFGQGTRLTVV.

V is TRBV6-5 and J is TRBJ1-2; possible D gene TRBD1, 5 bases. CDR1 and CDR2 from the germline V gene are MNHEY and SVGAGI. Trimming shortened V by 7 bases and J by 2 bases, and 11 bases separated the two germline ends. CDR3 length: 13 amino acids. DNA for the CDR3: TGTGCCAGCACCCGGACACTGAACTATGGCTACACCTTC. As protein: CASTRTLNYGYTF.

This chain links TRBV28 with TRBJ2-3; TRBD1 might be the D (6 bases). The V and J ends lost 6 bases and 7 bases respectively, with 29 bases between them. CDR3 size: 18 residues. Looked up from germline, CDR1 is MDHEN and CDR2 is SYDVKM. As DNA, the CDR3 is TGTGCCAGCAGCACCCAGTTTCGTACAGGGAAACGATCTTATACGCAGTATTTT. Translated: CASSTQFRTGKRSYTQYF.

This rearrangement joins TRBV6-1 to TRBJ1-4; D call uncertain. V dropped 3 bases and J dropped 0 bases, with 8 bases sitting between them. Looked up from germline, CDR1 is MNHNS and CDR2 is SASEGT. The CDR3 has 15 amino acids. In DNA form, the CDR3 reads TGTGCCAGCAGTGATAACCCTACAACTAATGAAAAACTGTTTTTT. As protein: CASSDNPTTNEKLFF.

This sequence joins TRBV27 and TRBJ1-1; D gene unclear. This CDR3 has 16 amino acids. V was clipped by 4 bases and J by 0 bases, with 15 bases between them. Germline V lookup: CDR1 MNHEY, CDR2 SMNVEV (reference sequence). This CDR3 reads CASSSQFAGLNTEAFF. The CDR3 DNA sequence: TGTGCCAGCAGTTCCCAATTTGCAGGTCTGAACACTGAAGCTTTCTTT.

This clone was counted once. V and J are TRBV30 and TRBJ2-3; D remains unclear. This CDR3 contains 13 residues. Germline values: CDR1 GTSNPN, CDR2 SVGIG (reference sequence). Trimming pared 1 base from V and 4 bases from J, leaving 9 bases between. CDR3 sequence: CAWSEAIADTQYF. Written as DNA, the CDR3 is TGTGCCTGGAGTGAAGCGATCGCAGATACGCAGTATTTT.

The rearrangement joins TRBV11-2 to TRBJ2-1; no definite D call. The V end was cut by 1 base, the J end by 2 bases, with 9 bases between. The CDR3 totals 15 residues. CDR1 and CDR2 (germline): SGHAT, FQNNGV. The chain's CDR3 is CASSLGAATYNEQFF. The DNA of the CDR3 is TGTGCCAGCAGCTTAGGGGCAGCTACCTACAATGAGCAGTTCTTC.